This T cell receptor (beta chain) was sequenced in a study of cytomegalovirus exposure and HLA in healthy donors. Findings and limits, study-wide: A prior analysis recorded that most TCR beta V segments were productive about 87% or about 30% of the time.

The ends were cut back, 5 bases at V and 6 bases at J, with 17 bases in the middle. The CDR3 runs to 15 residues. Per germline, CDR1 SEHNR and CDR2 FQNEAQ (reference sequence). This PCR relied on a set of 60 Vbeta primers and 13 Jbeta primers. The repertoire was sequenced with immunoSEQ multiplex PCR; TCRdb's copy has only in-frame clones and lacks some. The sample has around 200,000 clones, around 80% seen once. On this clone: Its antigen is not known.

The source of this sequence is a woman between 45 and 60 years old in good health and CMV-seronegative. The chain combines TRBV7-9 with TRBJ2-4, with D possibly being TRBD1 (7 bases). Specimen: PBMCs. The chain's CDR3 is CASSQTQGGRNIQYF. The DNA of the CDR3 is TGTGCCAGCAGCCAAACTCAGGGGGGTAGAAACATTCAGTACTTC. Variable domain in full (rest from reference TRBV7-9 and TRBJ2-4): DTGVSQNPRHKITKRGQNVTFRCDPISEHNRLYWYRQTLGQGPEFLTYFQNEAQLEKSRLLSDRFSAERPKGSFSTLEIQRTEQGDSAMYLCASSQTQGGRNIQYFGAGTRLSVL.